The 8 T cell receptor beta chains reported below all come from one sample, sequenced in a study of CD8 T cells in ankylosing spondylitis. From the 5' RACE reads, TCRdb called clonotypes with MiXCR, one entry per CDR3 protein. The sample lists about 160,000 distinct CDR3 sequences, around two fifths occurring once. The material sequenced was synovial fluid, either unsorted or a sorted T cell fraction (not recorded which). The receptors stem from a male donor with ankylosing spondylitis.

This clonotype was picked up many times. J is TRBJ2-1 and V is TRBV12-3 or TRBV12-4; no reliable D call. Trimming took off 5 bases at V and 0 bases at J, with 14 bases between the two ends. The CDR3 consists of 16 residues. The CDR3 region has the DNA TGTGCCAGCAGTCCACAGCAGGAGAGCTCCTACAATGAGCAGTTCTTC. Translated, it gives CASSPQQESSYNEQFF.

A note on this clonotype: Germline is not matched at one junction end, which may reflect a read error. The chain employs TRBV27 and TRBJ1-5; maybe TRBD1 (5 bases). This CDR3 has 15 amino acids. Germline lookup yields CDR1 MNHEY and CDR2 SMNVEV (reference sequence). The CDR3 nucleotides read TGTGCTAGCAGTTTATACAGGAATAGCAATCAGCCCCAGCATTTT. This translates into CASSLYRNSNQPQHF.

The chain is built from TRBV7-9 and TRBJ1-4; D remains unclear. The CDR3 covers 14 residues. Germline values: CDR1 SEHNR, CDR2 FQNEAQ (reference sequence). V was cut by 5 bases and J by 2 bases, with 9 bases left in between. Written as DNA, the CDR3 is TGTGCCAGCAGCCCAGGCAGGACTAATGAAAAACTGTTTTTT. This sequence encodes CASSPGRTNEKLFF.

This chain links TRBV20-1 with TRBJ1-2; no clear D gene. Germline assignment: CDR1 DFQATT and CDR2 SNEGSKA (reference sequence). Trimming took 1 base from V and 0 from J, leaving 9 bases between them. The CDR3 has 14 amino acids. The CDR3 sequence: CSARGSGANYGYTF. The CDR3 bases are TGCAGTGCTAGAGGATCGGGAGCTAACTATGGCTACACCTTC.

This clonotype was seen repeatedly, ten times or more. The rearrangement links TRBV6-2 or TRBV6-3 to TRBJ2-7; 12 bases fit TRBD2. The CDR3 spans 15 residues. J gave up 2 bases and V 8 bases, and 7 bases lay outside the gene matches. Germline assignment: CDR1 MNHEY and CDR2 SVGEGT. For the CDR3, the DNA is TGTGCCAGCGGCTTGCTAGCGGGGGGGCCCTACGAGCAGTACTTC. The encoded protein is CASGLLAGGPYEQYF.

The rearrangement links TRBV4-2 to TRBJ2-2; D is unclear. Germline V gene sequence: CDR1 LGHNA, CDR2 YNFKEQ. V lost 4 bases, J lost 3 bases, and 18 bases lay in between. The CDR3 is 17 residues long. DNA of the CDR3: TGTGCCAGCAGCCCACCGATAGTACGGGTGGACACCGGGGAGCTGTTTTTT. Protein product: CASSPPIVRVDTGELFF.

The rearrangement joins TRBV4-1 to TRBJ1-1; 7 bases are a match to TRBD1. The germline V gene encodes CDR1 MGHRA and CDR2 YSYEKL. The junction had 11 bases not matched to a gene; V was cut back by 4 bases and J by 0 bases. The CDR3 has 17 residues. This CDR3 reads CASSPWLQGGMNTEAFF. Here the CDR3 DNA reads TGCGCCAGCAGCCCCTGGTTGCAGGGGGGCATGAACACTGAAGCTTTCTTT.

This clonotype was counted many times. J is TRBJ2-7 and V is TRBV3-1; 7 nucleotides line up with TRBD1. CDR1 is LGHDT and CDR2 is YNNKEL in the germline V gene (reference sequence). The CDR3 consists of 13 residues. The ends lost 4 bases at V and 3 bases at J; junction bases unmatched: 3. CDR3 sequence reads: CASSRGQFYEQYF. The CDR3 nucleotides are TGTGCCAGCAGCCGGGGACAGTTCTACGAGCAGTACTTC.